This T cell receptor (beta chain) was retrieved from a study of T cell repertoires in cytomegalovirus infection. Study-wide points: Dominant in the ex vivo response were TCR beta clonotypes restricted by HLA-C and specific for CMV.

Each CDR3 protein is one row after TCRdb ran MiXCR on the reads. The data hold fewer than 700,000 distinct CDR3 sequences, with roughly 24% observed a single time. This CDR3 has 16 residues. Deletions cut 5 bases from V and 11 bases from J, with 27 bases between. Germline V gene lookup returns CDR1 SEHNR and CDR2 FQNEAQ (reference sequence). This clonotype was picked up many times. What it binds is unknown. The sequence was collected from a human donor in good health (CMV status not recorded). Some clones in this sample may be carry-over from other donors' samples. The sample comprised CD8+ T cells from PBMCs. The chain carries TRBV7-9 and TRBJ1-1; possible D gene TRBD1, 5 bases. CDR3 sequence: CASSTSPWTNVLPAFF. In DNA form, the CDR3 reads TGTGCCAGCAGCACCTCGCCTTGGACAAACGTACTGCCTGCTTTCTTT.